These 11 T cell receptor beta chains were sequenced from one sample in a study of graft-versus-host responses after intestinal transplantation. The method was immunoSEQ multiplex PCR; TCRdb's version includes in-frame clones alone and lacks a portion of them. The data hold 15,000 to 20,000 clones, with roughly 82% observed a single time. Graft specimens yielded both intraepithelial and lamina propria lymphocytes. Material: ileum tissue, obtained 17 days after transplant. The source is a human patient who received an intestinal transplant, so some T cells may come from the graft donor.

This clone was seen a single time. The sample has other DNA sequences that encode this CDR3 too. This chain connects TRBV6-5 to TRBJ2-3; D ambiguous. The CDR3 is 13 amino acids. The germline gives CDR1 MNHEY, CDR2 SVGAGI. V was shortened by 2 bases and J by 0 bases, with 3 bases between the two germline ends. In DNA, the CDR3 is TGTGCCAGCAGTTACAGGAGCACAGATACGCAGTATTTT. It translates to CASSYRSTDTQYF.

V gene TRBV4-1 combines with J gene TRBJ2-5; 14 bases fit TRBD2. V shed 4 bases, J shed 5 bases, and the junction held 6 bases outside the gene matches. The CDR3 is 16 amino acids. The germline V gene has CDR1 MGHRA and CDR2 YSYEKL. The CDR3 protein is CASSLGLAGVGETQYF. In DNA form, the CDR3 reads TGCGCCAGCAGCCTGGGACTAGCGGGAGTGGGGGAGACCCAGTACTTC.

This clone has a single count. The genes are TRBV5-1 and TRBJ2-3, with a tentative D call TRBD1 (6 bases). The V end was cut by 0 bases, the J end by 4 bases, with 6 bases between. Germline CDR1 SGHRS, CDR2 YFSETQ. The CDR3 is 13 residues long. CDR3 in amino acids: CASSLGGPDTQYF. In DNA, the CDR3 is TGCGCCAGCAGCTTGGGGGGGCCAGATACGCAGTATTTT.

The chain links TRBV28 to TRBJ2-5; D unresolved. Trimming took 1 base from V and 1 from J, leaving 10 bases between them. The germline gives CDR1 MDHEN, CDR2 SYDVKM. The CDR3 has 15 residues. The CDR3 sequence: CASSLYGYAQETQYF. The DNA of the CDR3 is TGTGCCAGCAGTTTATACGGGTATGCCCAAGAGACCCAGTACTTC.

The chain links TRBV18 to TRBJ1-1; D not resolved. CDR1 and CDR2 from the germline V gene are KGHSH and LQKENI. There are 14 residues in the CDR3. V was clipped by 3 bases and J by 0 bases, with 8 bases between them. CDR3 sequence reads: CASSPKDLNTEAFF. The CDR3 DNA reads as TGTGCCAGCTCACCCAAGGACCTGAACACTGAAGCTTTCTTT.

The rearrangement joins TRBV6-1 to TRBJ2-7, with 7 nucleotides matching TRBD2. CDR1 and CDR2 (germline): MNHNS, SASEGT. The junction had 8 bases not matched to a gene; V was cut back by 8 bases and J by 4 bases. The CDR3 sequence is 13 residues long. In nucleotides, the CDR3 is TGTGCCAGCTTCCGGGGGGATGTGTACGAGCAGTACTTC. This gives the protein CASFRGDVYEQYF.

CDR3 sequence (DNA): TGTGCCTCGCCACGGGTCCCAAGGCGGATATACAATGAGCAGTTCTTC. It codes for CASPRVPRRIYNEQFF. The chain couples TRBV2 to TRBJ2-1; D not certain. V was pared by 11 bases and J by 4 bases, with 24 bases between. From germline, CDR1 is SNHLY and CDR2 FYNNEI. The CDR3 is 16 amino acids. The whole variable domain, filled in from reference TRBV2 and TRBJ2-1, reads EPEVTQTPSHQVTQMGQEVILRCVPISNHLYFYWYRQILGQKVEFLVSFYNNEISEKSEIFDDQFSVERPDGSNFTLKIRSTKLEDSAMYFCASPRVPRRIYNEQFFGPGTRLTVL.

This rearrangement joins TRBV30 to TRBJ2-1; D gene unclear. Trimming took off 5 bases at V and 4 bases at J, with 6 bases between the two ends. From germline, CDR1 is GTSNPN and CDR2 SVGIG (reference sequence). The CDR3 runs 11 residues. The CDR3 sequence: CAWGRYNEQFF. The CDR3 region has the DNA TGTGCCTGGGGCCGATACAATGAGCAGTTCTTC.

This chain links TRBV27 with TRBJ1-5; tentative D call: TRBD1 (5 bases). The CDR3 extends over 15 amino acids. V was clipped by 6 bases and J by 4 bases, with 16 bases between them. Germline V lookup: CDR1 MNHEY, CDR2 SMNVEV (reference sequence). In DNA form, the CDR3 reads TGTGCCAGCAGCTCGGGACTCCTAGGAAATCAGCCCCAGCATTTT. It encodes CASSSGLLGNQPQHF.

The chain combines TRBV29-1 with TRBJ2-1; 10 bases align to TRBD2. The CDR3 runs 16 residues. The V segment lost 7 bases and the J segment 1 base; nucleotides outside the gene matches: 10. Germline V gene data show CDR1 as SQVTM and CDR2 as ANQGSEA. The CDR3 is CSGWSGRAGSYNEQFF. The CDR3 DNA reads TGCAGCGGGTGGAGCGGGAGGGCCGGGTCCTACAATGAGCAGTTCTTC.

The genes are TRBV20-1 and TRBJ1-4, with 7 bases identical to TRBD1. This CDR3 has 11 residues. Germline CDR1 DFQATT, CDR2 SNEGSKA (reference sequence). V trimming: 6 bases; J trimming: 8 bases; junction bases outside the gene matches: 3. The CDR3 DNA reads TGCAGTGCGTCGACAGGGGAAAAACTGTTTTTT. This sequence encodes CSASTGEKLFF.